This entry describes one T cell receptor beta chain. Its specificity is not known. This CDR3 has 15 amino acids. Trimming stripped 2 bases from V and 0 bases from J, with 13 bases between. Germline-derived CDR1 and CDR2 are GTSNPN and SVGIG (reference sequence). This record comes from a study of T-cell memory formation after mild COVID-19. Study-level findings and limits: Researchers found some responding clones in pre-infection memory, a sign that cross-reactive memory joined.

MiXCR, run by TCRdb on the 5' RACE reads, gives a single entry per CDR3 protein. This table has hundreds of thousands of distinct CDR3 sequences, 20% to 25% appearing once. The chain carries TRBV30 and TRBJ1-1; D ambiguous. Sequencing was done on a sample of PBMCs or a T cell subset sorted from them (not recorded which). The sequence came from an adult woman who had mild COVID-19 (a few samples of this study predate the infection). Cell type and time point are not known. CDR3 in amino acids: CAWSRQVVMNTEAFF. CDR3 coding DNA: TGTGCCTGGAGTCGGCAGGTGGTAATGAACACTGAAGCTTTCTTT.